This T cell receptor beta chain came from a study of shared clonotypes between healthy human individuals. The method was immunoSEQ multiplex PCR; TCRdb's version includes in-frame clones alone and lacks a portion of them. The sample comprises 2,500,000 or so clones, approximately 93% of which are singletons, and roughly 0.36% rests with the top ten. CDR1 and CDR2 (germline): SGHKS, YYEKEE (reference sequence). Trimming took off 2 bases at V and 4 bases at J, with 6 bases between the two ends. The CDR3 runs to 12 residues. This receptor was taken from a man between 18 and 35 years old in good health. Some clones in this sample may be carry-over from other donors' samples. Sequenced: naive CD4+ T cells from PBMCs. Subset reported: CD45RA+ positively selected. The chain combines TRBV5-5 with TRBJ2-5; weak D call: TRBD1 (5 bases). CDR3 in DNA: TGTGCCAGCAGCTTACAGGTAGAGACCCAGTACTTC. This gives the protein CASSLQVETQYF. Combining the CDR3 with reference TRBV5-5 and TRBJ2-5 gives the whole variable domain DAGVTQSPTHLIKTRGQQVTLRCSPISGHKSVSWYQQVLGQGPQFIFQYYEKEERGRGNFPDRFSARQFPNYSSELNVNALLLGDSALYLCASSLQVETQYFGPGTRLLVL.